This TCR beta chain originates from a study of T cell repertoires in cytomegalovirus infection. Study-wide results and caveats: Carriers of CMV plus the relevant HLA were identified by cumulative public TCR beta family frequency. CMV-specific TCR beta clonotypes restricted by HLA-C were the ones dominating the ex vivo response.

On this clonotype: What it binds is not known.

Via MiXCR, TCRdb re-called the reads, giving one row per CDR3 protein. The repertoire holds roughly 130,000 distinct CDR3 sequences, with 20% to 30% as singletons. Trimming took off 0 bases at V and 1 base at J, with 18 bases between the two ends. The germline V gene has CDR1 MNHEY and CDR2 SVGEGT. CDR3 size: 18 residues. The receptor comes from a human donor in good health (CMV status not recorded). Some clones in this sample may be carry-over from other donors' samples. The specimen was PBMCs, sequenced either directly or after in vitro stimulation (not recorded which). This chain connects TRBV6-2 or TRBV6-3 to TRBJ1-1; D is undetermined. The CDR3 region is CASSYSRSGLLGNTEAFF. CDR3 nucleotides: TGTGCCAGCAGTTACTCGAGATCTGGCCTTTTGGGGAACACTGAAGCTTTCTTT.